The present T cell receptor (beta chain) was sequenced within a study of T cells in Graves' hyperthyroidism and ophthalmopathy. Ten or more counts support this clonotype. Each 10 ml fresh peripheral blood draw supplied the PBMCs. RNA transcripts were the template for amplifying TCR beta CDR3 regions. HTBI primers were the set used in a first-round RT-PCR of the TCR CDR3. One entry per CDR3 protein results from TCRdb running MiXCR on the multiplex PCR reads. The table has approximately 150,000 distinct CDR3 sequences, over 8% seen once. Germline values: CDR1 KGHSH, CDR2 LQKENI. This CDR3 has 14 amino acids. V was cut by 2 bases and J by 3 bases, with 8 bases left in between.

J is TRBJ2-4 and V is TRBV18; D call uncertain. Sequenced material: blood. The TCR was taken from a woman younger than 30 with Graves' hyperthyroidism that later progressed to Graves' ophthalmopathy. CDR3 amino acids: CASSPTRLKNIQYF. CDR3 nucleotides: TGTGCCAGCTCACCAACTCGGCTCAAAAACATTCAGTACTTC.